This TCR beta chain comes out of a study of T cells after posttransplantation cyclophosphamide. Whole-study findings and limits: Later post-transplant blood repertoires were often dominated by donor CD8+ memory clones.

Assay used: immunoSEQ multiplex PCR; TCRdb lists only in-frame clones, some missing. The sample was found to contain approximately 40,000 clones, and every one recurs. This clone has a count of ten or more. The antigen is unknown. The CDR3 loop spans 13 amino acids. Between the trimmed V and J ends, which lost 3 bases and 1 base, there was a span of 4 bases. The germline CDR1 and CDR2 sequences are SGDLS and YYNGEE. The gene calls are TRBV9 and TRBJ1-4; D uncertain. This clonotype was obtained from a middle-aged man in good health, CMV-negative, and a related stem cell transplant donor. Sample: PBMCs. CDR3 in amino acids: CASSGGTNEKLFF. CDR3 coding DNA: TGTGCCAGCAGCGGAGGAACTAATGAAAAACTGTTTTTT.